Listed below are T cell receptor beta chains from one sample, sequenced in a study of blood T cell repertoires in COVID-19. Repertoires were generated with immunoSEQ multiplex PCR, while TCRdb's copy carries only in-frame clones and drops some. The sample lists about 180,000 clones, 79% occurring once. The sample comprised peripheral blood. These receptors originate from a woman aged 60 to 75 with COVID-19, enrolled during active disease. The CDR3 runs from the conserved cysteine through the conserved F or W. D genes are given only for firm matches. Clone size is given for some rows only: seen once, a few or many times, or a class if the clone is expanded.

abundance: few; d_gene: TRBD1; v_gene: TRBV19; j_gene: TRBJ2-7; CDR3nt: TGTGCCAGTAGTATCCGGGACAGGGGCATCTACGAGCAGTACTTC; CDR3aa: CASSIRDRGIYEQYF
abundance: -; d_gene: -; v_gene: TRBV5-4; j_gene: TRBJ2-2; CDR3nt: TGTGCCAGCAGCTTAACGGGGGTAAACACCGGGGAGCTGTTTTTT; CDR3aa: CASSLTGVNTGELFF
abundance: -; d_gene: -; v_gene: TRBV28; j_gene: TRBJ2-2; CDR3nt: TGTGCCAGCAGTTTTTCAAGCAGGGCCGGGGAGCTGTTTTTT; CDR3aa: CASSFSSRAGELFF
abundance: -; d_gene: -; v_gene: TRBV29-1; j_gene: TRBJ1-5; CDR3nt: TGCAGCGTTGCTGACAGTAGCAATCAGCCCCAGCATTTT; CDR3aa: CSVADSSNQPQHF
abundance: -; d_gene: -; v_gene: TRBV11-2; j_gene: TRBJ2-2; CDR3nt: TGTGCCAGCAGCTTAGACCCAGGGGTAGGAAACACCGGGGAGCTGTTTTTT; CDR3aa: CASSLDPGVGNTGELFF
abundance: -; d_gene: -; v_gene: TRBV13; j_gene: TRBJ2-7; CDR3nt: TGTGCCAGCAGCTTATGGTCGGGGGAAGGCTACGAGCAGTACTTC; CDR3aa: CASSLWSGEGYEQYF
abundance: -; d_gene: -; v_gene: TRBV5-5; j_gene: TRBJ2-5; CDR3nt: TGTGCCAGCAGCTTGAGTATCGCGAGAGAGACCCAGTACTTC; CDR3aa: CASSLSIARETQYF
abundance: few; d_gene: TRBD1; v_gene: TRBV5-1; j_gene: TRBJ1-2; CDR3nt: TGCGCCAGCAGCTGGGGACAGACAACTAACTATGGCTACACCTTC; CDR3aa: CASSWGQTTNYGYTF
abundance: -; d_gene: TRBD2; v_gene: TRBV7-7; j_gene: TRBJ2-5; CDR3nt: TGTGCTAGCAGCTTAGGCCTAGCGGGAGTAGGACTGGAGACCCAGTACTTC; CDR3aa: CASSLGLAGVGLETQYF
abundance: -; d_gene: -; v_gene: TRBV7-9; j_gene: TRBJ1-2; CDR3nt: TGTGCCAGCAGCTTACCACAGAACTATGGCTACACCTTC; CDR3aa: CASSLPQNYGYTF
abundance: -; d_gene: -; v_gene: TRBV11-2; j_gene: TRBJ1-4; CDR3nt: TGTGCCAGCAGCTTTGCGGGGAATGAAAAACTGTTTTTT; CDR3aa: CASSFAGNEKLFF
abundance: -; d_gene: -; v_gene: TRBV24-1; j_gene: TRBJ2-2; CDR3nt: TGTGCCGCCCAGGGATTCACCGGGGAGCTGTTTTTT; CDR3aa: CAAQGFTGELFF
abundance: -; d_gene: -; v_gene: TRBV13; j_gene: TRBJ1-2; CDR3nt: TGTGCCAGCAGCTTAGGGGGAAGGGGACAAGTCTATGGCTACACCTTC; CDR3aa: CASSLGGRGQVYGYTF
abundance: -; d_gene: TRBD1; v_gene: TRBV5-1; j_gene: TRBJ2-3; CDR3nt: TGCGCCAGCAGCGAGACAGGGGCCCGCACAGATACGCAGTATTTT; CDR3aa: CASSETGARTDTQYF
abundance: -; d_gene: -; v_gene: TRBV12-5; j_gene: TRBJ2-4; CDR3nt: TGTGCTAGTGGACCACTTGGACTAAGGGAAATGTTCGCCATTCAGTACTTC; CDR3aa: CASGPLGLREMFAIQYF
abundance: -; d_gene: -; v_gene: TRBV24-1; j_gene: TRBJ2-2; CDR3nt: TGTGCCACCGGCAGGAACACCGGGGAGCTGTTTTTT; CDR3aa: CATGRNTGELFF
abundance: -; d_gene: -; v_gene: TRBV29-1; j_gene: TRBJ1-2; CDR3nt: TGCAGCGTTGAACGGGGATACGGCTACACCTTC; CDR3aa: CSVERGYGYTF
abundance: once; d_gene: TRBD2; v_gene: TRBV27; j_gene: TRBJ2-1; CDR3nt: TGTGCCAGCAGTCTCCAACTAGCGGGAGGCTCCTACAATGAGCAGTTCTTC; CDR3aa: CASSLQLAGGSYNEQFF
abundance: -; d_gene: TRBD1; v_gene: TRBV2; j_gene: TRBJ1-1; CDR3nt: TGTGCCAGCGGACGGGACAGCTTGAACACTGAAGCTTTCTTT; CDR3aa: CASGRDSLNTEAFF
abundance: -; d_gene: TRBD1; v_gene: TRBV29-1; j_gene: TRBJ1-2; CDR3nt: TGCAGCGTCACCGGGACAGGGGACTATGGCTACACCTTC; CDR3aa: CSVTGTGDYGYTF
abundance: -; d_gene: -; v_gene: TRBV7-2; j_gene: TRBJ1-4; CDR3nt: TGTGCCAGCAGGGCGGGGGGGGTAGCAACTAATGAAAAACTGTTTTTT; CDR3aa: CASRAGGVATNEKLFF
abundance: -; d_gene: -; v_gene: TRBV6-1; j_gene: TRBJ2-7; CDR3nt: TGTGCCAGCAGTGAATCAGGGGGGCTCGAGCAGTACTTC; CDR3aa: CASSESGGLEQYF
abundance: -; d_gene: TRBD2; v_gene: TRBV9; j_gene: TRBJ2-3; CDR3nt: TGTGCCAGCAGCGCCCGACTAGCGGGGGGGCCTACGGCAGATACGCAGTATTTT; CDR3aa: CASSARLAGGPTADTQYF
abundance: -; d_gene: TRBD2; v_gene: TRBV15; j_gene: TRBJ2-7; CDR3nt: TGTGCCACCGGGACTATCGATCCCTACGAGCAGTACTTC; CDR3aa: CATGTIDPYEQYF
abundance: -; d_gene: -; v_gene: TRBV5-3; j_gene: TRBJ1-6; CDR3nt: TGTGCCAGAACACCGAGAAGGATTCCCGTCGGGTCACCCCTCCACTTT; CDR3aa: CARTPRRIPVGSPLHF
abundance: -; d_gene: -; v_gene: TRBV7-8; j_gene: TRBJ1-2; CDR3nt: TGTGCCAGCAGCTTGAGCAATCTCGCTGGCTACACCTTC; CDR3aa: CASSLSNLAGYTF
abundance: -; d_gene: TRBD1; v_gene: TRBV6-5; j_gene: TRBJ2-7; CDR3nt: TGTGCCAGCACCGGTAGGGGGACAGGGGAGCACGAGCAGTACTTC; CDR3aa: CASTGRGTGEHEQYF
abundance: once; d_gene: TRBD1; v_gene: TRBV3-1/TRBV3-2; j_gene: TRBJ2-3; CDR3nt: TGTGCCAGCAGCCAAGATTCCGGGACAGGGGATTACGGTACGCAGTATTTT; CDR3aa: CASSQDSGTGDYGTQYF
abundance: -; d_gene: -; v_gene: TRBV5-1; j_gene: TRBJ2-1; CDR3nt: TGCGCCAGCAGCTTGGGTGGAGGGGACAATGAGCAGTTCTTC; CDR3aa: CASSLGGGDNEQFF
abundance: -; d_gene: -; v_gene: TRBV27; j_gene: TRBJ2-7; CDR3nt: TGTGCCAGCAGCTCGGACACCACCTACGAGCAGTACTTC; CDR3aa: CASSSDTTYEQYF
abundance: -; d_gene: TRBD2; v_gene: TRBV2; j_gene: TRBJ2-4; CDR3nt: TGTGCCAGCAGTGGGGGGGGAGGCAAAAACATTCAGTACTTC; CDR3aa: CASSGGGGKNIQYF
abundance: -; d_gene: -; v_gene: TRBV11-2; j_gene: TRBJ2-3; CDR3nt: TGTGCCAGCAGCTTCGGCCTAGCGACATACACAGATACGCAGTATTTT; CDR3aa: CASSFGLATYTDTQYF
abundance: -; d_gene: TRBD1; v_gene: TRBV27; j_gene: TRBJ1-2; CDR3nt: TGTGCCAGCAGTTTTCTTGGACAGGGGGGTGCGGACTATGGCTACACCTTC; CDR3aa: CASSFLGQGGADYGYTF
abundance: -; d_gene: TRBD1; v_gene: TRBV19; j_gene: TRBJ1-2; CDR3nt: TGTGCCAGTAGTCCGACAGGGGCGCGCTATGGCTACACCTTC; CDR3aa: CASSPTGARYGYTF
abundance: -; d_gene: -; v_gene: TRBV7-2; j_gene: TRBJ1-6; CDR3nt: TGTGCCAGCAGCCTCGGGACACCAAATCTCCACTTT; CDR3aa: CASSLGTPNLHF
abundance: -; d_gene: TRBD1; v_gene: TRBV2; j_gene: TRBJ1-4; CDR3nt: TGTGCCAGCACCAGGACAGGGGGAGCAACTAATGAAAAACTGTTTTTT; CDR3aa: CASTRTGGATNEKLFF
abundance: few; d_gene: -; v_gene: TRBV6-6; j_gene: TRBJ2-3; CDR3nt: TGTGCCAGCAGTTTAGGGGGGGCCACAGATACGCAGTATTTT; CDR3aa: CASSLGGATDTQYF
abundance: -; d_gene: TRBD1; v_gene: TRBV7-9; j_gene: TRBJ2-2; CDR3nt: TGTGCCAGCACCATGCCCGGTTGGGACAGGGGGTTCACCGGGGAGCTGTTTTTT; CDR3aa: CASTMPGWDRGFTGELFF
abundance: -; d_gene: -; v_gene: TRBV4-1; j_gene: TRBJ1-1; CDR3nt: TGCGCCAGCAGCCCCTCGAAGGATCTTGGGCGCTCGGGGGCTTTCTTT; CDR3aa: CASSPSKDLGRSGAFF
abundance: -; d_gene: TRBD2; v_gene: TRBV4-1; j_gene: TRBJ2-3; CDR3nt: TGCGCCAGCAGCTACTCCCTAGCGGGGGGCGTGGGAGATACGCAGTATTTT; CDR3aa: CASSYSLAGGVGDTQYF
abundance: many; d_gene: TRBD2; v_gene: TRBV19; j_gene: TRBJ2-3; CDR3nt: TGTGCCAGTAGTACCCTCGCCGGGGGGGGCCTTGGCACAGATACGCAGTATTTT; CDR3aa: CASSTLAGGGLGTDTQYF
abundance: -; d_gene: -; v_gene: TRBV20-1; j_gene: TRBJ2-5; CDR3nt: TGCAGTGCTAGTCCAGGAGGCGTAGAGACCCAGTACTTC; CDR3aa: CSASPGGVETQYF
abundance: -; d_gene: -; v_gene: TRBV3-1/TRBV3-2; j_gene: TRBJ1-3; CDR3nt: TGTGCCAGCAGTCCCACGAGGGGGACGGCTGGAAACACCATATATTTT; CDR3aa: CASSPTRGTAGNTIYF
abundance: -; d_gene: TRBD1; v_gene: TRBV6-5; j_gene: TRBJ2-5; CDR3nt: TGTGCCAGCAGTCCCCCGACAGGGATGGGGGAGACCCAGTACTTC; CDR3aa: CASSPPTGMGETQYF
abundance: -; d_gene: TRBD2; v_gene: TRBV5-6; j_gene: TRBJ2-1; CDR3nt: TGTGCCAGCAGCTTGAGGCTAGCGGGAGGGCCAATTTACAATGAGCAGTTCTTC; CDR3aa: CASSLRLAGGPIYNEQFF
abundance: -; d_gene: TRBD2; v_gene: TRBV7-8; j_gene: TRBJ2-2; CDR3nt: TGTGCCAGCAGCTTAGTTTTAGCGGGGTACACCGGGGAGCTGTTTTTT; CDR3aa: CASSLVLAGYTGELFF
abundance: -; d_gene: TRBD1; v_gene: TRBV9; j_gene: TRBJ1-1; CDR3nt: TGTGCCAGCAGCGTCCTAGGGACAGGGTGGGCTTTCTTT; CDR3aa: CASSVLGTGWAFF
abundance: -; d_gene: TRBD2; v_gene: TRBV5-1; j_gene: TRBJ2-7; CDR3nt: TGCGCCAGCAGCCCGGGAGGGGAAGCCTACGAGCAGTACTTC; CDR3aa: CASSPGGEAYEQYF
abundance: -; d_gene: -; v_gene: TRBV5-1; j_gene: TRBJ2-3; CDR3nt: TGCGCCAGCAGCGGCAGCACAGATACGCAGTATTTT; CDR3aa: CASSGSTDTQYF
abundance: few; d_gene: TRBD2; v_gene: TRBV18; j_gene: TRBJ2-7; CDR3nt: TGTGCCAGCTCACCCTCGTTCGGGACTAGTTCCTACGAGCAGTACTTC; CDR3aa: CASSPSFGTSSYEQYF
abundance: -; d_gene: TRBD1; v_gene: TRBV5-1; j_gene: TRBJ2-1; CDR3nt: TGCGCCAGCAGCTTGGCTCCCGGGACAGCCCTCTACAATGAGCAGTTCTTC; CDR3aa: CASSLAPGTALYNEQFF
abundance: few; d_gene: TRBD2; v_gene: TRBV7-6; j_gene: TRBJ2-5; CDR3nt: TGTGCCAGCAGCCCTCCCACCCGGACTAGCGCAGAAGAGACCCAGTACTTC; CDR3aa: CASSPPTRTSAEETQYF
abundance: -; d_gene: TRBD1; v_gene: TRBV28; j_gene: TRBJ1-5; CDR3nt: TGTGCCAGCAGTGTGACAGGGGTTAGCAATCAGCCCCAGCATTTT; CDR3aa: CASSVTGVSNQPQHF
abundance: -; d_gene: -; v_gene: TRBV4-1; j_gene: TRBJ1-3; CDR3nt: TGCGCCAGCAGCCAAGAATTCACGAGCTCTGGAAACACCATATATTTT; CDR3aa: CASSQEFTSSGNTIYF
abundance: -; d_gene: TRBD2; v_gene: TRBV4-2; j_gene: TRBJ2-7; CDR3nt: TGTGCCAGCAGCCGCCTGGGACTAGCGGGAGGGCCGTGGGGCTACGAGCAGTACTTC; CDR3aa: CASSRLGLAGGPWGYEQYF
abundance: -; d_gene: -; v_gene: TRBV27; j_gene: TRBJ2-2; CDR3nt: TGTGCCAGCAGTTTACAGGTCACCGGGGAGCTGTTTTTT; CDR3aa: CASSLQVTGELFF
abundance: -; d_gene: TRBD2; v_gene: TRBV5-1; j_gene: TRBJ2-5; CDR3nt: TGCGCCAGCAGCAGCTCTGGCAGCGGGGGGGCGGAGACCCAGTACTTC; CDR3aa: CASSSSGSGGAETQYF
abundance: -; d_gene: TRBD1; v_gene: TRBV5-1; j_gene: TRBJ2-2; CDR3nt: TGCGCCAGCAGGGACAGGGTTGACGGCACCGGGGAGCTGTTTTTT; CDR3aa: CASRDRVDGTGELFF
abundance: -; d_gene: -; v_gene: TRBV3-1/TRBV3-2; j_gene: TRBJ2-1; CDR3nt: TGTGCCAGCAGCCAAGAGGCCAGATTCAATGAGCAGTTCTTC; CDR3aa: CASSQEARFNEQFF